This TCR beta chain emerged from a study of cytomegalovirus exposure and HLA in healthy donors. Overall study findings and caveats: A few CMV-associated chains proved CMV antigen-specific in vitro. The finding came from a later analysis; first-cohort TCR clusters tended to co-occur in the roughly 120 validation repertoires. Most TCR sequences were seen very rarely across donors, but some public TCRs occurred in many.

Method: immunoSEQ multiplex PCR; TCRdb's copy keeps in-frame clones and lacks some. The table records fewer than 120,000 clones, approximately 89% of them present only once. V lost 6 bases and J lost 3, with 7 bases in between. Looked up from germline, CDR1 is MDHEN and CDR2 is SYDVKM. The CDR3 is made up of 12 amino acids. The table lists this clone with a count of one. Its matching antigen is unknown. The clonotype was recovered from a woman between 18 and 29 years old in good health and CMV-seronegative. The rearrangement links TRBV28 to TRBJ2-3, with D unresolved. The sequenced sample was PBMCs. The CDR3, as DNA: TGTGCCAGCAGCCGGAGTACAGATACGCAGTATTTT. It translates to CASSRSTDTQYF.